Following are 3 T cell receptor beta chains from one sample sequenced in a study of CD8 T cells in Susac syndrome. RNA amounts of 0.5 to 1 ug underwent reverse transcription with random hexamers. One entry per CDR3 protein results from TCRdb running MiXCR on the immunoSEQ multiplex PCR reads. The table includes about 440,000 distinct CDR3 sequences, approximately 89% detected once. Sequenced: CD8+ T cells from PBMCs. The receptors originated from a human donor with multiple sclerosis.

The V call is TRBV29-1, the J call TRBJ2-2, with D tentatively TRBD2 (6 bases). V shed 0 bases and J shed 6 bases, with 11 bases lying between them. The germline V gene encodes CDR1 SQVTM and CDR2 ANQGSEA. CDR3 size: 14 residues. The CDR3 region has the DNA TGCAGCGTTGAAGATGGAGGGGAACCCGGGGAGCTGTTTTTT. Translating it yields CSVEDGGEPGELFF.

The gene calls are TRBV5-1 and TRBJ1-1; D is undetermined. Germline V lookup: CDR1 SGHRS, CDR2 YFSETQ. The CDR3 has 17 amino acids. The V end was cut by 0 bases, the J end by 3 bases, with 18 bases between. The CDR3 sequence is CASSLESGFGVDTEAFF. The DNA for the CDR3 is TGCGCCAGCAGCTTGGAGTCTGGGTTCGGGGTGGACACTGAAGCTTTCTTT.

The chain carries TRBV14 and TRBJ2-2; 8 nucleotides agree with TRBD1. Per the germline V gene, CDR1 is SGHDN and CDR2 is FVKESK. This CDR3 spans 16 amino acids. After removal of 4 bases from V and 4 bases from J, the junction contained 8 bases not matched to a gene. The CDR3 nucleotides are TGTGCCAGCAGCCCCCTAAGACAGGGGCCCACCGGGGAGCTGTTTTTT. Protein product: CASSPLRQGPTGELFF.